The following is a TCR beta chain sequence with its context. Its antigen specificity is not known. No quality values exist for individual bases; no much larger clone is one base distant. V loses 6 bases of germline sequence and J loses 7 bases, and the interval between the two ends is 15 bases. The CDR3 covers 13 residues, taking in both the cysteine and the phenylalanine. The read is trimmed to its CDR3 DNA, 39 bases read in frame from base 1. Per the germline V gene, SQVTM is the CDR1 and ANQGSEA is the CDR2. Genomic DNA was extracted from sorted cells for sequencing of the TCRbeta CDR3 region. The immunoSEQ Assay was used for sequencing of TCRbeta CDR3 regions. TCRdb took over this immuneACCESS table, retaining in-frame rearrangements with V and J assigned. Such tables are incomplete; in checked studies, under half of the missing clones stem from an unresolved V gene, and the remainder is unexplained. The sample has around 80,000 clones on record, 84% of them singletons. The ten largest clones add up to under 3.5% of the sample.

Patients with autoimmune disease history or receiving systemic immunosuppression were excluded from the trial. Peripheral blood for TCR sequencing was collected from all dose cohorts at baseline, on cycle 4 day 1, and on cycle 7 day 1. Samples were obtained from an open-label, multicenter, first-in-human phase I dose-escalation trial of ivuxolimab. Adults with locally advanced or metastatic head and neck squamous cell, hepatocellular, melanoma or renal cell carcinoma were enrolled in the trial. Before TCR sequencing, CD4+ and CD8+ T cells were separately sorted from peripheral blood. These data originate in a study of OX40 agonist ivuxolimab in advanced cancers. At the level of the whole study: Ivuxolimab was an agonistic, fully human IgG2 monoclonal antibody directed against OX40 (CD134), a costimulatory receptor. Of the roughly 50 dose-escalation patients, hepatocellular carcinoma was present in around 20, melanoma in approximately 15, renal cell carcinoma in 9 and head and neck cancer in 9. The dose-escalation cohort was roughly 87% male with a mean age of approximately 59 years, ranging from roughly 20 to 80. The purpose of peripheral TCRbeta sequencing was to test whether ivuxolimab changed TCR sequence diversity and led to clonal T-cell expansion. Prior anti-PD-1, anti-PD-L1 or anti-CTLA-4 therapy was permitted, and checkpoint inhibitors had been received by less than 45% of dose-escalation patients. Intravenous ivuxolimab was administered to patients every 2 weeks at six dose levels: 0.01, 0.1, 0.3, 1.5, 3 and 10 mg/kg. The monotherapy dose-escalation portion (N of about 57 patients) of the phase I ivuxolimab trial is reported in the paper. Partial responses occurred in three dose-escalation patients, of whom one had hepatocellular carcinoma and two had cutaneous melanoma. General study outcomes and caveats: Partial responders in the 0.1-3.0 mg/kg groups had among the lowest normalized peripheral clonal expansion, especially among CD8+ T cells. On average, CD8+ T cells showed more expanded clones than CD4+ T cells after ivuxolimab. The antigen specificity of the clonally expanded peripheral T cells was not determined. At doses from 0.1 to 3.0 mg/kg, clonal expansion was seen in both CD4+ and CD8+ blood T cells between baseline and week 6. Low levels of normalized T-cell clonal expansion were also seen in some patients who did not respond.

This material consisted of CD4+ or CD8+ T cells sorted from blood, taken in a trial of the OX40 agonist ivuxolimab. The sequence links TRBV29-1 to TRBJ1-4; TRBD1 might be the D gene, on 5 matching bases. This receptor was taken from an adult with an advanced solid tumor such as melanoma, head and neck, liver or kidney cancer. The base sequence is TGCAGCGTAGGTCGGGGCGGAAGTGAAAAACTGTTTTTT. This yields the protein CSVGRGGSEKLFF.